This TCR beta chain was captured by sequencing in a study of yellow fever vaccine responses in identical twins. TCRdb passed the RT-PCR reads through MiXCR, listing each CDR3 protein once. The profile covers about 10,000 distinct CDR3 sequences, with approximately 87% appearing a single time and approximately 2% taken by the ten largest. V lost 6 bases and J 0 bases, leaving 10 bases between the germline ends. CDR3 size: 14 residues. CDR1 SGHAT and CDR2 FQDESV come from the germline V gene (reference sequence). This clonotype turned up a few times. Its antigen is unidentified. The study's findings and limits: Convergence reportedly seemed to mark part of the twins' vaccine T cell response, with personalization marking the rest.

This sequence was found in a woman between 18 and 29 years old who received the yellow fever vaccine. This chain uses TRBV11-1 with TRBJ2-3; D is possibly TRBD1 or TRBD2 (5 bases each). Sequencing used T cells from blood (PBMCs), unsorted or a sorted subset (not recorded which), obtained before or after yellow fever vaccination (not recorded which). Here the CDR3 reads CASRSRESTDTQYF. CDR3 sequence (DNA): TGTGCCAGCAGGTCCAGGGAGAGCACAGATACGCAGTATTTT.